These T cell receptor beta chains were read from a single sample in a study of blood T cell repertoires in COVID-19. Sequencing used immunoSEQ multiplex PCR; TCRdb keeps in-frame clones, though not all of them. Here the sample spans 300,000 or so clones, around 87% being singletons. The source material was peripheral blood. The receptors derive from a man in his 70s with acute or convalescent COVID-19. Each CDR3 is given with its conserved first and last residue. D genes are given only for firm matches. Size tells how often a clone was seen (once, few, many) or the class of an expanded clone, and some rows leave it out.

>TRBV28|TRBJ2-4|.|.
CASSFSRKNIQYF
TGTGCCAGCAGTTTCAGTCGAAAAAACATTCAGTACTTC
>TRBV28|TRBJ2-5|once|TRBD2
CASSFPGLAQETQYF
TGTGCCAGCAGTTTCCCGGGACTAGCCCAAGAGACCCAGTACTTC
>TRBV5-6|TRBJ1-6|.|.
CASSSQFLANLHF
TGTGCCAGCAGTTCTCAATTCCTCGCTAACCTCCACTTT
>TRBV9|TRBJ2-5|.|.
CASSGGLQETQYF
TGTGCCAGCAGCGGGGGGCTCCAAGAGACCCAGTACTTC
>TRBV3-1/TRBV3-2|TRBJ1-6|.|.
CASSRDRNSPLHF
TGTGCCAGCAGTAGAGACAGAAATTCACCCCTCCACTTT
>TRBV19|TRBJ1-6|.|.
CASSIYWREDGSPLHF
TGTGCCAGTAGTATTTATTGGAGAGAGGATGGTTCACCCCTCCACTTT
>TRBV9|TRBJ2-3|.|.
CASSAVLDTQYF
TGTGCCAGCAGCGCGGTACTAGATACGCAGTATTTT
>TRBV5-4|TRBJ2-3|.|.
CASSTTGSPTDTQYF
TGTGCCAGCAGCACCACAGGGAGCCCCACAGATACGCAGTATTTT
>TRBV24-1|TRBJ2-7|.|TRBD1
CATSDPTGGNYEQYF
TGTGCCACCAGTGACCCGACAGGGGGGAACTACGAGCAGTACTTC
>TRBV7-9|TRBJ2-7|.|TRBD1
CASSVGQIPYEQYF
TGTGCCAGCAGCGTGGGACAGATCCCCTACGAGCAGTACTTC
>TRBV5-8|TRBJ1-4|.|TRBD1
CASSPETGAGVNF
TGTGCCAGCAGCCCAGAGACAGGGGCCGGGGTAAATTTT
>TRBV6-6|TRBJ1-5|.|.
CATGRAGSNQPQHF
TGTGCCACCGGTAGGGCAGGGAGCAATCAGCCCCAGCATTTT
>TRBV2|TRBJ2-2|.|TRBD2
CASSSGTSGANTGELFF
TGTGCCAGCAGTTCCGGGACTAGCGGAGCGAACACCGGGGAGCTGTTTTTT
>TRBV9|TRBJ2-3|.|TRBD1
CASSPTRLRTGSTDTQYF
TGTGCCAGCAGCCCAACCAGACTTCGGACAGGCAGCACAGATACGCAGTATTTT
>TRBV5-6|TRBJ1-6|.|.
CASSLGPIDSPLHF
TGTGCCAGCAGCTTGGGGCCAATTGATTCACCCCTCCACTTT
>TRBV10-3|TRBJ1-5|.|.
CAISEDSNNSNQPQHF
TGTGCCATCAGTGAAGATTCAAACAATAGCAATCAGCCCCAGCATTTT
>TRBV3-1/TRBV3-2|TRBJ1-6|.|TRBD1
CASSQGTGGPSPLHF
TGTGCCAGCAGCCAGGGGACAGGGGGGCCTTCACCCCTCCACTTT
>TRBV9|TRBJ2-5|.|TRBD2
CASAGSGDETQYF
TGTGCCAGCGCAGGTAGCGGGGATGAGACCCAGTACTTC
>TRBV7-6|TRBJ2-3|.|.
CASSGSGTDTQYF
TGTGCCAGCAGCGGATCAGGGACAGATACGCAGTATTTT
>TRBV27|TRBJ1-6|.|TRBD1
CASSQRQGWSPLHF
TGTGCCAGCAGTCAGAGACAGGGATGGTCACCCCTCCACTTT
>TRBV10-1|TRBJ1-2|.|TRBD1
CASSESGQPYGYTF
TGCGCCAGCAGTGAGTCGGGACAGCCATATGGCTACACCTTC
>TRBV7-9|TRBJ1-2|.|.
CASSLVFDSGGNYGYTF
TGTGCCAGCAGCTTAGTTTTCGACAGTGGGGGCAACTATGGCTACACCTTC
>TRBV6-5|TRBJ2-3|.|TRBD2
CASRLAASTDTQYF
TGTGCCAGCCGACTAGCGGCTAGCACAGATACGCAGTATTTT
>TRBV28|TRBJ1-2|.|.
CASSLLSGDYGYTF
TGTGCCAGCAGTTTGTTATCGGGGGACTATGGCTACACCTTC
>TRBV4-3|TRBJ1-6|.|.
CASSQDLAFSGSPLHF
TGCGCCAGCAGCCAAGATTTAGCATTCTCTGGGTCACCCCTCCACTTT